The clone carrying this TCR beta chain was seen a single time. The target antigen is unknown. The data were obtained in a study of T cell responses to AZD1222 COVID-19 vaccine. Whole-study findings and limits: Spike-spanning, vaccine-associated CD4 TCRs were dominant at 160-218 and 743-854. Spike-specific TCR breadth and depth went up after people got two AZD1222 doses.

Measured with immunoSEQ multiplex PCR; TCRdb has only the in-frame clones, and not every one. The sample holds 130,000 to 150,000 clones, roughly nine tenths seen once. The CDR3 runs to 16 residues. Germline assignment: CDR1 MNHEY and CDR2 SVGAGI. J was trimmed by 6 bases and V by 2 bases; bases with no gene match: 4. This receptor was identified in an adult in good health. J is TRBJ2-2 and V is TRBV6-5; 12 nucleotides align to TRBD2. The source was peripheral blood, collected on day 0 of AZD1222 vaccination. The CDR3 reads CASSYPLAGGPGELFF. In nucleotides, the CDR3 is TGTGCCAGCAGTTACCCACTAGCGGGGGGACCCGGGGAGCTGTTTTTT.